This TCR beta chain derives from a study of blood T cell repertoires in COVID-19. Study summary: Some COVID-19 samples were acute and others convalescent; all came from the United States, Italy and Spain.

This CDR3 has 13 residues. V was cut by 5 bases and J by 1 base, with 8 bases left in between. Germline assignment: CDR1 LNHDA and CDR2 SQIVND (reference sequence). Some clones are missing from TCRdb's copy, which holds only in-frame ones; the method was immunoSEQ multiplex PCR. This table holds some 340,000 clones, more than 90% found once. Residents of 20 to 25 US areas, aged 18 to 89 years, made up the participants. Material: PBMCs or T cells enriched from blood (not recorded which). The sequence was collected from a woman aged 30 to 39 who had been exposed to COVID-19. This chain uses TRBV19 with TRBJ1-1; D remains ambiguous. The CDR3 loop reads CASSLGKNTEAFF. In DNA, the CDR3 is TGTGCCAGTAGTTTGGGCAAGAACACTGAAGCTTTCTTT. Drawing the rest from reference TRBV19 and TRBJ1-1, the complete variable domain is DGGITQSPKYLFRKEGQNVTLSCEQNLNHDAMYWYRQDPGQGLRLIYYSQIVNDFQKGDIAEGYSVSREKKESFPLTVTSAQKNPTAFYLCASSLGKNTEAFFGQGTRLTVV.